Listed below are T cell receptor beta chains from one sample, sequenced in a study of blood T cell repertoires in COVID-19. Clones were read by immunoSEQ multiplex PCR, and TCRdb kept only the in-frame ones, dropping some. The sample lists roughly 200,000 clones; around 83% were seen once. The sample was peripheral blood. The receptors were sampled from a human donor in a cohort sampled during active COVID-19. Each CDR3 is given with its conserved first and last residue. The D gene is left open where the match is weak. Only part of the rows carry a size: once, few, many, or a class if the clone is expanded.

clone size,V gene,D gene,J gene,CDR3 DNA,CDR3 protein
-,TRBV2,-,TRBJ1-3,TGTGCCAGCGGCTCGACAGGCTCCTCTGGAAACACCATATATTTT,CASGSTGSSGNTIYF
-,TRBV27,TRBD1,TRBJ2-1,TGTGCCAGCAGTTTCCGGGGGACAGGGGGGAGCAATGAGCAGTTCTTC,CASSFRGTGGSNEQFF
-,TRBV27,TRBD2,TRBJ2-5,TGTGCCAGCAGCCTGCGGGGGTACCAAGAGACCCAGTACTTC,CASSLRGYQETQYF
-,TRBV15,-,TRBJ2-3,TGTGCCACCAGCAGAGAGGGGGCACGGGATACGCAGTATTTT,CATSREGARDTQYF
-,TRBV10-3,TRBD1,TRBJ1-2,TGTGCCTTAGGGACAGGGGGCTCTGGCTACACCTTC,CALGTGGSGYTF
-,TRBV7-2,-,TRBJ2-7,TGTGCCAGCAGCTTGGCTGGAGGGCCAACCTACGAGCAGTACTTC,CASSLAGGPTYEQYF
-,TRBV7-9,-,TRBJ2-7,TGTGCCAGCAGCTCTACAGTTATACTCTCCTACGAGCAGTACTTC,CASSSTVILSYEQYF
-,TRBV20-1,-,TRBJ1-5,TGCAGTGCGAGTCAACGGACGGGGAGCAATCAGCCCCAGCATTTT,CSASQRTGSNQPQHF
-,TRBV4-3,TRBD1,TRBJ2-1,TGCGCCAGCGCGGGGCAGGGGGCATTCGATGAGCAGTTCTTC,CASAGQGAFDEQFF
-,TRBV28,TRBD1,TRBJ2-7,TGTGCCAGCAGTTCCTCGACAGGGTTATCGAGGGAGCAGTACTTC,CASSSSTGLSREQYF
few,TRBV5-4,TRBD1,TRBJ1-4,TGTGCCAGCAGGTTGTCTACAGGGGGCACTAATGAAAAACTGTTTTTT,CASRLSTGGTNEKLFF
-,TRBV6-5,-,TRBJ2-7,TGTGCCAGCAGTCCTTCGACAGGCGAGCAGTACTTC,CASSPSTGEQYF
few,TRBV7-6,TRBD1,TRBJ2-7,TGTGCCAGCAGCGCAGCAGGGGGCTCCTACGAGCAGTACTTC,CASSAAGGSYEQYF
-,TRBV5-4,TRBD1,TRBJ2-3,TGTGCCAGCAGCCCTTCGACAGGGGGCGCGACAGATACGCAGTATTTT,CASSPSTGGATDTQYF
-,TRBV9,-,TRBJ2-5,TGTGCCAGCAGCGTAGGAGGTCAGGGTGTCAAAGAGACCCAGTACTTC,CASSVGGQGVKETQYF
-,TRBV9,TRBD1,TRBJ1-3,TGTGCCAGCAGCGTCCAGGGGGCGGCCGGAAACACCATATATTTT,CASSVQGAAGNTIYF
once,TRBV5-1,TRBD2,TRBJ2-3,TGCGCCAGCAGCTCGGGAGGGACAGATACGCAGTATTTT,CASSSGGTDTQYF
-,TRBV18,TRBD1,TRBJ1-2,TGTGCCAGCTCACGGGACAGGGGGAACTATGGCTACACCTTC,CASSRDRGNYGYTF
-,TRBV10-3,TRBD1,TRBJ2-5,TGTGCCATCAGTGAGTCTACGGACAGGGGCAAGACCCAGTACTTC,CAISESTDRGKTQYF
-,TRBV6-4,TRBD1,TRBJ1-1,TGTGCCAGCAGGGCTACAGGGGTGGGAGGGAACACTGAAGCTTTCTTT,CASRATGVGGNTEAFF
-,TRBV10-3,-,TRBJ1-5,TGTGCCATCAGCTACGGGGGGGGGCGATTGGAGCCCCAGCATTTT,CAISYGGGRLEPQHF
-,TRBV5-4,-,TRBJ1-1,TGTGCCAGCAGTTCTTTCGGGTCTATGGACACTGAAGCTTTCTTT,CASSSFGSMDTEAFF
-,TRBV5-6,TRBD2,TRBJ2-1,TGTGCCAGCAGCTTAGCGGGAGACGACAATGAGCAGTTCTTC,CASSLAGDDNEQFF
-,TRBV6-1,-,TRBJ1-2,TGTGCCAGCAGTGAAGCGGAGCCGGGGATCTATGGCTACACCTTC,CASSEAEPGIYGYTF
few,TRBV10-1,-,TRBJ2-7,TGCGCCAGCAGTGAGGCGGGTTCCTACGAGCAGTACTTC,CASSEAGSYEQYF
-,TRBV7-2,-,TRBJ1-1,TGTGCCAGCAGCTTACAGGGGAGCACTGAAGCTTTCTTT,CASSLQGSTEAFF
-,TRBV7-9,-,TRBJ2-7,TGTGCCAGCAGCTCAGGGACTTCCGTTACCTACGAGCAGTACTTC,CASSSGTSVTYEQYF
-,TRBV10-3,TRBD2,TRBJ2-7,TGTGCCATCACCTCTGGACTAGCGGGTAGGCCCTACGAGCAGTACTTC,CAITSGLAGRPYEQYF
-,TRBV28,-,TRBJ1-5,TGTGCCAGCAGTTTCAGATATCAGCCCCAGCATTTT,CASSFRYQPQHF
-,TRBV14,-,TRBJ2-4,TGTGCCAGCAGTACACGCCCGGGGGACATTCAGTACTTC,CASSTRPGDIQYF
-,TRBV4-3,TRBD1,TRBJ2-7,TGCGCCAGCAGCAAGGGGGCCCCCTACGAGCAGTACTTC,CASSKGAPYEQYF
-,TRBV28,TRBD1,TRBJ2-3,TGTGCCAGCATTCCCTCGACAGGGGGCCGCACAGATACGCAGTATTTT,CASIPSTGGRTDTQYF
few,TRBV7-2,TRBD1,TRBJ1-6,TGTGCCAGCAGGTCGACAGGGAGTAATTCACCCCTCCACTTT,CASRSTGSNSPLHF
few,TRBV6-5,-,TRBJ1-6,TGTGCCAGCACCAGGGGCGGGGGCACAGGTTCACCCCTCCACTTT,CASTRGGGTGSPLHF
-,TRBV19,-,TRBJ2-1,TGTGCCAGTAAGCAGGGGCTCTACAATGAGCAGTTCTTC,CASKQGLYNEQFF
-,TRBV9,TRBD1,TRBJ1-1,TGTGCCAGCAGCTCCGCCGGGACAGGGGGCACTGAAGCTTTCTTT,CASSSAGTGGTEAFF
-,TRBV7-9,-,TRBJ2-7,TGTGCCAGCAGCTTAGTGGGGCCCTACGAGCAGTACTTC,CASSLVGPYEQYF
few,TRBV12-5,TRBD1,TRBJ1-4,TGTGCTAGTGGTACGGGACAGGGCGGTGAAAAACTGTTTTTT,CASGTGQGGEKLFF
-,TRBV7-2,-,TRBJ1-2,TGTGCCAGCAGCCCCCTCATGGGGGGGGGCGGCTACACCTTC,CASSPLMGGGGYTF
few,TRBV27,-,TRBJ1-4,TGTGCCAGCGGGACTGCCTCGCCTGGGGAAAAACTGTTTTTT,CASGTASPGEKLFF
-,TRBV9,TRBD1,TRBJ2-5,TGTGCCACCAATCGACAGGGGGCAACGAAGGAGACCCAGTACTTC,CATNRQGATKETQYF
-,TRBV19,TRBD1,TRBJ1-2,TGTGCCAGTAGAGGGCAGGGGGCAGGTGGCTACACCTTC,CASRGQGAGGYTF
-,TRBV19,-,TRBJ1-2,TGTGCCAGTACCGCAGGAGGCTATGGCTACACCTTC,CASTAGGYGYTF
-,TRBV5-4,-,TRBJ2-5,TGTGCCAGCAGCTGGCGGAGGGACCAAGAGACCCAGTACTTC,CASSWRRDQETQYF